This T cell receptor (beta chain) emerged from a study of blood T cell repertoires in COVID-19. Study at large: The United States, Italy and Spain were the sources of the acute and convalescent COVID-19 samples.

Sequenced by immunoSEQ multiplex PCR; TCRdb stores in-frame clones only, minus some. This table has 55,000 to 90,000 clones, 70% to 90% appearing once. The CDR3 runs 12 residues. Germline CDR1 is LGHDT and CDR2 is YNNKEL (reference sequence). V shed 4 bases and J shed 11 bases, with 12 bases lying between them. This chain connects TRBV3-1 (or the pseudogene TRBV3-2) to TRBJ2-4; a weak D match, TRBD1 (6 bases). The clonotype originates from a man between 65 and 85 years old with active COVID-19. Sequencing was performed on peripheral blood. CDR3 amino acids: CASSPGAPLQYF. In nucleotides, the CDR3 is TGTGCCAGCAGCCCAGGGGCCCCCCTTCAGTACTTC.